This T cell receptor beta chain stems from a study of blood T cell repertoires in COVID-19. As for the study in general: The analysed material was cDNA or gDNA that came from T cells, B-cell-depleted T cells, or PBMCs.

Participants, about 18 to 95 years old, spanned more than 20 US areas. Participant-reported clinical history was the basis for cohort assignment. This CDR3 contains 17 residues. Trimming left V 3 bases short and J 2 bases short, with 17 bases between. The germline gives CDR1 LNHDA, CDR2 SQIVND (reference sequence). Per the study methods: Estimates of nucleated cell counts were drawn from the amplification of reference gene primers. The data were produced by immunoSEQ multiplex PCR, yet TCRdb's version contains in-frame clones alone and is incomplete. Clone size and the V and J calls come from that table; the DNA yielded D and trimming. The sample holds roughly 250,000 clones, about nine tenths seen once.

Sequencing was performed on PBMCs or T cells enriched from blood (not recorded which). The chain joins TRBV19 to TRBJ1-3; D is unclear. This TCR derives from a woman in her thirties or forties with acute COVID-19. The CDR3: CASSISSTPRAGNTIYF. CDR3 nucleotides: TGTGCCAGTAGTATTTCGAGCACCCCGCGAGCTGGAAACACCATATATTTT.